A single sample gave rise to the 23 T cell receptor beta chains below, sequenced in a study of TIL therapy for anti-PD-1-resistant metastatic lung cancer. The libraries were made with immunoSEQ v3. The assay was immunoSEQ multiplex PCR, and TCRdb's table has in-frame clones only and misses some. This sample has approximately 20,000 clones, with 60% to 80% found just once. Time point indicated: pre-treatment sample, taken before nivolumab and TIL therapy. The input for sequencing was blood, taken at baseline. Every receptor here comes from a person between 30 and 79 years old with non-small cell lung cancer.

This rearrangement joins TRBV18 to TRBJ2-1; D gene unclear. The CDR3 contains 14 residues. The V end was cut by 0 bases, the J end by 3 bases, with 6 bases between. The germline V gene has CDR1 KGHSH and CDR2 LQKENI. The CDR3 spells CASSPPPDYNEQFF. CDR3 nucleotide sequence: TGTGCCAGCTCACCACCGCCAGACTACAATGAGCAGTTCTTC.

This clone came up a few times. CDR3 sequence (DNA): TGTGCCAGCAGCCCCTACACAGGGAACTACGAGCAGTACTTC. This gives the protein CASSPYTGNYEQYF. The gene calls are TRBV6-5 and TRBJ2-7, with D possibly TRBD1 on 6 matching bases. Per germline, CDR1 MNHEY and CDR2 SVGAGI. The CDR3 length is 14 residues. V dropped 6 bases and J dropped 3 bases, with 15 bases sitting between them.

The chain carries TRBV30 and TRBJ1-2; 9 nucleotides line up with TRBD1. The CDR3 spans 14 residues. CDR1 and CDR2 (germline): GTSNPN, SVGIG (reference sequence). J lost 2 bases, V lost 3 bases, and 4 bases had no gene match. CDR3 DNA: TGTGCCTGGAGGGACAGGGGTGGAAACTATGGCTACACCTTC. Translating gives CAWRDRGGNYGYTF.

The chain uses TRBV21-1 and TRBJ1-2; TRBD1 is taken as the D call from the table, unchecked against the DNA. TRBV21-1 constitutes a pseudogene. This CDR3 contains 16 residues. CDR3 nucleotide sequence: TGTGCCAGCAGCCTCCAAAGGACAGCGTCTAACTATGGCTACACCTTC. Translated: CASSLQRTASNYGYTF.

The chain joins TRBV4-1 to TRBJ2-7, with D tentatively TRBD2 (5 bases). V lost 2 bases and J 4 bases, leaving 21 bases between the germline ends. Per germline, CDR1 MGHRA and CDR2 YSYEKL. The CDR3 runs 17 residues. The DNA for the CDR3 is TGCGCCAGCAGCCAAATAGATTTTTTACCGGGCGGGTACGAGCAGTACTTC. Protein: CASSQIDFLPGGYEQYF.

This clone is labeled as medium-sized. The J gene is TRBJ1-5, the V gene TRBV24-1; D is undetermined. The CDR3 is made up of 11 amino acids. V was shortened by 11 bases and J by 5 bases, with 9 bases between the two germline ends. Germline V gene lookup returns CDR1 KGHDR and CDR2 SFDVKD. The CDR3 DNA reads TGTGCCAGATGGGGTGATCAGCCCCAGCATTTT. It encodes CARWGDQPQHF.

The rearrangement links TRBV5-6 to TRBJ1-5, with D possibly TRBD1 on 5 matching bases. Trimming left V 2 bases short and J 1 base short, with 10 bases between. The CDR3 is made up of 15 amino acids. CDR1 SGHDT and CDR2 YYEEEE come from the germline V gene. As DNA, the CDR3 is TGTGCCAGCAGCTTCAGGACACTCAGCAATCAGCCCCAGCATTTT. As protein: CASSFRTLSNQPQHF.

This rearrangement joins TRBV5-1 to TRBJ2-2, with D hard to call. Deletions cut 0 bases from V and 0 bases from J, with 9 bases between. The CDR3 extends over 16 amino acids. The germline V gene encodes CDR1 SGHRS and CDR2 YFSETQ. The CDR3 protein is CASSLGLTANTGELFF. DNA for the CDR3: TGCGCCAGCAGCTTGGGATTGACGGCGAACACCGGGGAGCTGTTTTTT.

The chain recombines TRBV7-3 with TRBJ1-6; D is possibly TRBD1 (6 bases). V was cut by 5 bases and J by 6 bases, with 8 bases left in between. The CDR3 contains 13 residues. Germline loops: CDR1 SGHTA, CDR2 FQGTGA. The CDR3 DNA reads TGTGCCAGCAGCGAACAGGGTAATTCACCCCTCCACTTT. This translates into CASSEQGNSPLHF.

This chain joins TRBV7-6 and TRBJ2-7; D uncertain. Deletions cut 4 bases from V and 1 base from J, with 14 bases between. This CDR3 is 15 amino acids long. Germline lookup yields CDR1 SGHVS and CDR2 FNYEAQ. CDR3 in DNA: TGTGCCAGCAGCTCTCCTTTTTCCAGATCCTACGAGCAGTACTTC. Its translation is CASSSPFSRSYEQYF.

This clone appeared a single time. The CDR3 loop is CASSPEPGGYYYSNQPQHF. The CDR3 coding sequence is TGTGCCAGCAGCCCGGAACCAGGGGGTTATTACTATAGCAATCAGCCCCAGCATTTT. The chain combines TRBV7-3 with TRBJ1-5, with 7 bases lining up with TRBD1. The germline V gene encodes CDR1 SGHTA and CDR2 FQGTGA. Trimming removed 5 bases from V and 0 bases from J; junction bases left unmatched: 16. CDR3 length equals 19 residues.

This clone was recorded a few times. Sequence at one end of the junction differs from germline and may be a read error. The CDR3 nucleotides are TGTGCTAGTGGTACGGACAGGTTGGCGTACTTT. Amino acid sequence: CASGTDRLAYF. The V and J genes are TRBV12-5 and TRBJ1-1; 7 bases match TRBD1. This CDR3 has 11 residues. Germline V gene data show CDR1 as LGHNT and CDR2 as FRNRAP.

This clone was seen only a few times. The chain has TRBV28 and TRBJ2-1; the match to TRBD1 covers 8 bases. The CDR3 runs 15 residues. Trimming cost V 8 bases and J 3 bases; bases outside gene matches: 9. In germline, CDR1 is MDHEN, CDR2 SYDVKM. The CDR3 loop reads CASFDGQGYYNEQFF. The DNA of the CDR3 is TGTGCCAGCTTTGACGGACAGGGCTACTACAATGAGCAGTTCTTC.

This clone occurred a few times. This chain uses TRBV7-8 with TRBJ1-5, with TRBD1 matching over 7 bases. CDR3 length: 16 amino acids. Germline lookup yields CDR1 SGHVS and CDR2 FQNEAQ. V dropped 4 bases and J dropped 4; count of bases not matched to a gene: 10. The CDR3 coding sequence is TGTGCCAGCAGCTCAGTCCAGGGGGGATCAAATCAGCCCCAGCATTTT. This codes for CASSSVQGGSNQPQHF. Variable domain in full (rest from reference TRBV7-8 and TRBJ1-5): GAGVSQSPRYKVAKRGQDVALRCDPISGHVSLFWYQQALGQGPEFLTYFQNEAQLDKSGLPSDRFFAERPEGSVSTLKIQRTQQEDSAVYLCASSSVQGGSNQPQHFGDGTRLSIL.

The V gene is TRBV7-2, the J gene TRBJ1-1, with D possibly being TRBD1 (5 bases). CDR1 and CDR2 from the germline V gene are SGHTA and FQGNSA. V lost 5 bases and J 5 bases, leaving 15 bases between the germline ends. The CDR3 is made up of 14 amino acids. The CDR3 sequence is CASSPQGGQTEAFF. CDR3 coding DNA: TGTGCCAGCAGCCCCCAGGGAGGGCAAACTGAAGCTTTCTTT.

The chain couples TRBV15 to TRBJ1-5, with D tentatively TRBD1 (6 bases). Trimming cost V 3 bases and J 4 bases, with 13 bases left between them. The CDR3 has 15 residues. CDR1 is LNHNV, CDR2 YYDKDF, per germline (reference sequence). The CDR3 loop is CATSSAGGRNQPQHF. CDR3 DNA: TGTGCCACCAGCAGTGCCGGGGGCCGTAATCAGCCCCAGCATTTT.

The rearrangement links TRBV5-1 to TRBJ1-2; TRBD1 aligns across 7 bases. The junction had 7 bases not matched to a gene; V was cut back by 1 base and J by 4 bases. Germline assignment: CDR1 SGHRS and CDR2 YFSETQ. CDR3 length: 15 amino acids. The DNA for the CDR3 is TGCGCCAGCAGCTTGAGTCGGGACAGCCCCTATGGCTACACCTTC. It yields the protein CASSLSRDSPYGYTF.

This clone appeared once. The chain has TRBV7-9 and TRBJ2-5; no reliable D call. CDR3 length: 12 residues. Per the germline V gene, CDR1 is SEHNR and CDR2 is FQNEAQ (reference sequence). Trimming removed 1 base at V and 5 bases at J, with 5 bases between. The CDR3 reads CASSLELETQYF. CDR3 in DNA: TGTGCCAGCAGCTTAGAGCTGGAGACCCAGTACTTC.

This clone showed up just a few times. The V call is TRBV6-5, the J call TRBJ1-2; 8 nucleotides match TRBD1. The CDR3 has 13 amino acids. Germline CDR1 is MNHEY and CDR2 is SVGAGI. V was pared by 6 bases and J by 6 bases, with 6 bases of the junction left unmatched. CDR3 residues: CASRLPGGHGYTF. Written as DNA, the CDR3 is TGTGCCAGCAGGCTTCCAGGGGGCCATGGCTACACCTTC.

The V call is TRBV4-1, the J call TRBJ1-5; D uncertain. This CDR3 has 15 amino acids. The V gene lost 4 bases and the J gene lost 0 bases, with 10 bases spanning the gap. Germline V gene lookup returns CDR1 MGHRA and CDR2 YSYEKL. The CDR3 DNA sequence: TGCGCCAGCAGCCCAAGTGCAGGTAGCAATCAGCCCCAGCATTTT. It codes for CASSPSAGSNQPQHF.

The CDR3 nucleotides read TGTGCCAGCAGCACCCGGACAGGGTCCTACGAGCAGTACTTC. It is translated as CASSTRTGSYEQYF. The chain links TRBV4-2 to TRBJ2-7; TRBD1 agrees at 8 bases. Trimming cost V 5 bases and J 1 base; bases outside gene matches: 4. The CDR3 loop spans 14 amino acids. Germline CDR1 is LGHNA and CDR2 is YNFKEQ.

The CDR3 loop reads CSVEGYQETQYF. In nucleotides, the CDR3 is TGCAGCGTTGAGGGGTACCAAGAGACCCAGTACTTC. The chain employs TRBV29-1 and TRBJ2-5; D ambiguous. This CDR3 region has 12 residues. V was pared by 3 bases and J by 0 bases, with 5 bases between. CDR1 SQVTM and CDR2 ANQGSEA come from the germline V gene.

This chain joins TRBV5-4 and TRBJ2-5; the D is unclear. In germline, CDR1 is SGHNT, CDR2 YYREEE (reference sequence). V lost 0 bases, J lost 5 bases, and 8 bases lay in between. The CDR3 is 13 amino acids. The CDR3 nucleotides read TGTGCCAGCAGCTTGGCCATTATGGAGACCCAGTACTTC. Amino acid sequence: CASSLAIMETQYF.